The rows below give T cell receptor beta chains drawn from one sample of a study of early T cells in non-severe SARS-CoV-2 infection. TCRdb re-analysed the 5' RACE reads in MiXCR, keeping a single row per CDR3 protein. The table includes tens of thousands of distinct CDR3 sequences, under 7.5% detected once. The sample was whole blood. These receptors originate from an adult who was a healthcare worker with PCR-confirmed SARS-CoV-2 infection or an uninfected control (not recorded which). Both conserved end residues are part of each CDR3. The D gene is left open where the match is weak. Clone size, where shown, is once, few, many, or a class for clones that have expanded.

J,size,V,D,DNA,CDR3
TRBJ1-4,.,TRBV28,.,TGTGCCAGCAGGATTCAGGCGCACGAAAAACTGTTTTTT,CASRIQAHEKLFF
TRBJ2-7,few,TRBV28,.,TGTGCCAGCCTCCGTTCTGGAGGAACCTCCTACGAGCAGTACTTC,CASLRSGGTSYEQYF
TRBJ2-5,many,TRBV5-1,.,TGCGCCAGCAGCTTTCAGGGGGGGAGAGAGACCCAGTACTTC,CASSFQGGRETQYF
TRBJ1-1,many,TRBV2,TRBD1,TGTGCCAGCAGAGCCGGGACAGGGCTCACTGAAGCTTTCTTT,CASRAGTGLTEAFF
TRBJ1-5,few,TRBV27,.,TGTGCCAGCAGTTTGAGTGGAAGTCCCCAGCCCCAGCATTTT,CASSLSGSPQPQHF
TRBJ2-1,many,TRBV7-2,.,TGTGCCAGCAGCCTGACCGACCTACAGGGATACAATGAGCAGTTCTTC,CASSLTDLQGYNEQFF
TRBJ1-1,many,TRBV30,TRBD1,TGTGCCTGGAGCCCAATAACAGGGGTCGGTGAAGCTTTCTTT,CAWSPITGVGEAFF
TRBJ2-1,medium-sized,TRBV16,.,TGTGCCAGCAGCGAGAGGGGACTTTACAATGAGCAGTTCTTC,CASSERGLYNEQFF
TRBJ2-7,.,TRBV7-2,.,TGTGCCAGCAGCTTACTCTACGAGCAGTACTTC,CASSLLYEQYF
TRBJ2-2,many,TRBV6-4,TRBD2,TGTGCCAGCAGCCGGGAGGGCCTTGACACCGGGGAGCTGTTTTTT,CASSREGLDTGELFF
TRBJ1-2,many,TRBV4-1,.,TGCGCCAGCAGCCAAGTTGGCTATGGCTACACCTTC,CASSQVGYGYTF
TRBJ1-4,many,TRBV20-1,TRBD1,TGCAGTGCTAGAGTGGGGACAGTTAATGAAAAACTGTTTTTT,CSARVGTVNEKLFF
TRBJ2-3,many,TRBV10-3,TRBD2,TGTGCCATTAAAGGCGGGAGGGCTAGCACAGATACGCAGTATTTT,CAIKGGRASTDTQYF
TRBJ2-5,many,TRBV7-6,TRBD1,TGTGCCAGCACCACGGGACAGGATAGGGGGGAGACCCAGTACTTC,CASTTGQDRGETQYF
TRBJ2-7,many,TRBV11-1,TRBD2,TGTGCCAGCAGCTTGGAAATAGCGGGAGGGATCCACGAGCAGTACTTC,CASSLEIAGGIHEQYF
TRBJ1-5,many,TRBV28,TRBD1,TGTGCCAGCAGTTTATCCCGACAGGGGAAAGGTCAGCCCCAGCATTTT,CASSLSRQGKGQPQHF
TRBJ2-1,many,TRBV5-5,.,TGTGCCAGCAGCCGGGACTTCTCCTACAATGAGCAGTTCTTC,CASSRDFSYNEQFF
TRBJ1-2,many,TRBV6-5,.,TGTGCCAGCAGGCGGGCTAACTATGGCTACACCTTC,CASRRANYGYTF
TRBJ1-1,many,TRBV5-1,.,TGCGCCAGCAGCTTGGCCCCGGGAATGAACACTGAAGCTTTCTTT,CASSLAPGMNTEAFF
TRBJ2-7,many,TRBV28,.,TGTGCCAGCAGTTTTGCTAGACCTTACGAGCAGTACTTC,CASSFARPYEQYF
TRBJ1-1,many,TRBV12-3/TRBV12-4,.,TGTGCCAGCAGCTCGTCCACGGGGAACACTGAAGCTTTCTTT,CASSSSTGNTEAFF
TRBJ2-1,many,TRBV5-1,TRBD2,TGCGCCAGCACCACCCGGGGTAGCGGGACGTATGATGAGCAGTTCTTC,CASTTRGSGTYDEQFF
TRBJ2-3,many,TRBV7-9,TRBD2,TGTGCCAGCAGCCCTGGGGGAGGGCCAACAGATACGCAGTATTTT,CASSPGGGPTDTQYF
TRBJ1-4,few,TRBV28,.,TGTGCCAGCAGTTCCCGGGTCTGGGCTAATGAAAAACTGTTTTTT,CASSSRVWANEKLFF
TRBJ2-7,many,TRBV3-1,TRBD1,TGTGCCAGCAGCGGGGGGACAGGACTCTACGAGCAGTACTTC,CASSGGTGLYEQYF
TRBJ1-1,few,TRBV12-3/TRBV12-4,TRBD1,TGTGCCAGCACCAAGGGACAGGGGGCAGAGGAAGCTTTCTTT,CASTKGQGAEEAFF
TRBJ2-3,many,TRBV20-1,.,TGCAGTGCTTCCCTCGGAAGCACAGATACGCAGTATTTT,CSASLGSTDTQYF
TRBJ2-7,many,TRBV7-2,TRBD1,TGTGCCAGCAGCTTAGGGGTCGGGCAGGGGGCGTACGAGCAGTACTTC,CASSLGVGQGAYEQYF
TRBJ1-1,.,TRBV15,.,TGTGCCACCAGCAGAGAACCAGGGAAGGCTGAAGCTTTCTTT,CATSREPGKAEAFF
TRBJ2-3,many,TRBV2,.,TGTGCCAGCAGTCCCCCTGTGGGGGCGGGAGCGACAGATACGCAGTATTTT,CASSPPVGAGATDTQYF
TRBJ2-6,many,TRBV7-6,.,TGTGCCAGCAGCTCCCCGGGCCTCTCTGGGGCCAACGTCCTGACTTTC,CASSSPGLSGANVLTF
TRBJ2-1,many,TRBV9,TRBD2,TGTGCCAGCAGCGTAGCGGGGGGGCAGGGGTTCTACAATGAGCAGTTCTTC,CASSVAGGQGFYNEQFF
TRBJ2-1,few,TRBV7-8,.,TGTGCCAGCAGCTTAGGACACAGGGAACGGTACAATGAGCAGTTCTTC,CASSLGHRERYNEQFF
TRBJ1-4,many,TRBV28,.,TGTGCCAGCAGTCCACGGTCGGTGCGTGAAAAACTGTTTTTT,CASSPRSVREKLFF
TRBJ1-6,many,TRBV7-2,TRBD1,TGTGCCAGCAGCCTGACAGGGGGCTTGGTGTCCTCACCCCTCCACTTT,CASSLTGGLVSSPLHF
TRBJ1-1,many,TRBV7-9,.,TGTGCCAGCAGCCTTCAGGGGCAGGGTGAAGCTTTCTTT,CASSLQGQGEAFF
TRBJ2-7,few,TRBV6-1,.,TGTGCCAGCAGATGGACACCTATCTACGAGCAGTACTTC,CASRWTPIYEQYF
TRBJ2-1,many,TRBV24-1,TRBD1,TGTGCCACCAGTGATTTGCAATCGGGACAGAGCTCCTACAATGAGCAGTTCTTC,CATSDLQSGQSSYNEQFF
TRBJ2-7,many,TRBV20-1,.,TGCAGTGCTAGGCGGAACGCCTACGAGCAGTACTTC,CSARRNAYEQYF
TRBJ1-6,many,TRBV28,TRBD1,TGTGCCAGCAGGCCTCACCAGGGGGCACCCCTCCACTTT,CASRPHQGAPLHF
TRBJ1-6,many,TRBV20-1,.,TGCAGTGCTAGAGATGTACAAGCTAATTCACCCCTCCACTTT,CSARDVQANSPLHF
TRBJ2-7,many,TRBV6-5,TRBD2,TGTGCCAGCAGGAGGGGACTAGCGGAAGCCTACGAGCAGTACTTC,CASRRGLAEAYEQYF
TRBJ1-1,many,TRBV10-2,.,TGCGCCAGCAAACAGAGCCTTGAAGCTTTCTTT,CASKQSLEAFF
TRBJ1-2,many,TRBV28,.,TGTGCCAGCAGTTTAACGGTTGCGGGGTTTGGCTACACCTTC,CASSLTVAGFGYTF
TRBJ2-1,many,TRBV5-1,.,TGCGCCAGCAGCTTGGTCAGCGGTGAGCAGTTCTTC,CASSLVSGEQFF
TRBJ2-2,.,TRBV11-2,.,TGTGCCAGCAGCTCCATGGGACTCACCGAGGACACCGGGGAGCTGTTTTTT,CASSSMGLTEDTGELFF
TRBJ2-7,many,TRBV9,.,TGTGCCAGCAGCGTAGGGAACAGGGCCCCCTACGAGCAGTACTTC,CASSVGNRAPYEQYF
TRBJ1-6,many,TRBV7-2,.,TGTGCCAGCAGCTTAGCAGGTTTACATTCACCCCTCCACTTT,CASSLAGLHSPLHF
TRBJ2-1,.,TRBV6-2/TRBV6-3,TRBD2,TGTGCCAGCAGTTACTCGACGGAGGGACTAGCGGGAGCTGGTGAGCAGTTCTTC,CASSYSTEGLAGAGEQFF
TRBJ1-5,many,TRBV24-1,TRBD1,TGTGCCACCAGCCCCCGGGACAGGGGCCACGATCAGCCCCAGCATTTT,CATSPRDRGHDQPQHF
TRBJ2-1,.,TRBV2,TRBD2,TGTGCAAGCAGTGAAGGGCTAGCGGGGAATGAGCAGTTCTTC,CASSEGLAGNEQFF
TRBJ2-3,many,TRBV7-9,.,TGTGCCAGCAGCTCAGGGATCTCTAGCACAGATACGCAGTATTTT,CASSSGISSTDTQYF
TRBJ1-6,many,TRBV30,.,TGTGCCCGGGGGCGGATACCTTCACCCCTCCACTTT,CARGRIPSPLHF
TRBJ1-1,.,TRBV3-1,.,TGTGCCAGCAGCCAAGATAGATATGAAGCTTTCTTT,CASSQDRYEAFF